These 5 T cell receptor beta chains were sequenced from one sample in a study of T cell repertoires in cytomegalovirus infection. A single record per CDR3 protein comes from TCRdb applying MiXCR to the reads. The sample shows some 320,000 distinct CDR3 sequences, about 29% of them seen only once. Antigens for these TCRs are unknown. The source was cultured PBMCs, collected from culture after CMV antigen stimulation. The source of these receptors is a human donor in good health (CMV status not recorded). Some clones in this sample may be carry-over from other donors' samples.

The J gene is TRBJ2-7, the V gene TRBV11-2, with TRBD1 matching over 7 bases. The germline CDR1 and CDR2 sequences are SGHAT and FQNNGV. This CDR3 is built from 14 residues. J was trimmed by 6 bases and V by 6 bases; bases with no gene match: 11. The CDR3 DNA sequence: TGTGCCAGCAGGACCGCAGGGGGTAGGCGCGAGCAGTACTTC. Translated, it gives CASRTAGGRREQYF.

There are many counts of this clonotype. The CDR3 DNA reads as TGTGCCAGCAGCTTAGAGGCGGGAGGCGGGGAGCTGTTTTTT. Its protein is CASSLEAGGGELFF. V usage is TRBV7-6 and J usage is TRBJ2-2; 8 positions match TRBD2. The trim removed 1 base at V and 7 bases at J, leaving 2 bases unmatched. Germline-derived CDR1 and CDR2 are SGHVS and FNYEAQ. The CDR3 has 14 amino acids.

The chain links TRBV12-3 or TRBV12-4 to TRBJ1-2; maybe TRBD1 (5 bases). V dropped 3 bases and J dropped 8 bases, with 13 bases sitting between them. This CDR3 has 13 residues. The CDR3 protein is CASSFPGRAGYTF. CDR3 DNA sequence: TGTGCCAGCAGTTTCCCGGGACGCGCCGGCTACACCTTC.

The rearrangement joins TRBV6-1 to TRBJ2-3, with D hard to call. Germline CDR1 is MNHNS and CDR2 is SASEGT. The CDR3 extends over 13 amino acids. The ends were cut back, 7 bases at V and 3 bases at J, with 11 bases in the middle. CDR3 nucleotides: TGTGCCAGCAAGCCTAGTTGGACAGATACGCAGTATTTT. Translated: CASKPSWTDTQYF.

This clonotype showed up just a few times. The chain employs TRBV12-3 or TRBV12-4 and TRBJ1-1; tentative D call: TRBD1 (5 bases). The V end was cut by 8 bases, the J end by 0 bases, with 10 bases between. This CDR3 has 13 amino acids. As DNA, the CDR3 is TGTGCCAGCGGGCAGACAGTGAACACTGAAGCTTTCTTT. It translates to CASGQTVNTEAFF.